The next 13 T cell receptor beta chains were all read from a single sample in a study of T-cell reconstitution after alpha-beta-depleted transplantation in children (dated by TCRdb to the mid-2010s). Library preparation employed PCR. The instrument was an Illumina HiSeq 2500. Molecular barcoding was employed in the preparation of TCR libraries, with unique molecular identifiers being used to normalize TCRbeta repertoire quantification. Using fastp at Q25 and MiXCR, TCRdb reprocessed the public reads and kept productive beta chains. A single entry per CDR3 protein holds the most common genes and DNA from its merged rows. A total of 640,000 or so distinct CDR3 sequences appear in this sample, roughly 17% of them only once. Together, the top ten hold about 1.1% of the sample. The sample consisted of PBMCs from the stem cell graft donor, taken from the stem cell graft. These receptors came from a human donor who donated a stem cell graft to a child with acute myeloid leukemia.

This clonotype was seen repeatedly, ten times or more. CDR3 residues: CASSIGEGGYEQYF. DNA of the CDR3: TGTGCCAGCAGCATAGGAGAGGGGGGATACGAGCAGTACTTC. V is TRBV5-5 and J is TRBJ2-7; the D gene could be TRBD1 or TRBD2 (6 bases each). V lost 4 bases, J lost 4 bases, and 15 bases lay in between. The CDR3 totals 14 residues. Germline CDR1 is SGHKS and CDR2 is YYEKEE (reference sequence). Drawing the rest from reference TRBV5-5 and TRBJ2-7, the complete variable domain is DAGVTQSPTHLIKTRGQQVTLRCSPISGHKSVSWYQQVLGQGPQFIFQYYEKEERGRGNFPDRFSARQFPNYSSELNVNALLLGDSALYLCASSIGEGGYEQYFGPGTRLTVT.

About this clonotype itself: At one end the junction does not follow the germline gene, possibly because of a read error. The chain joins TRBV20-1 to TRBJ2-5; TRBD2 might be the D (7 bases). This CDR3 comprises 15 residues. Germline V gene data show CDR1 as DFQATT and CDR2 as SNEGSKA (reference sequence). CDR3 DNA: TGCTGTGCTAGAGGGGGGGTCGGGCTGGAAGAGACCCAGTACTTC. This gives the protein CCARGGVGLEETQYF.

The V call is TRBV21-1, the J call TRBJ2-7; the DNA was not compared with TRBD1, the D call given in the table. TRBV21-1 is termed a pseudogene. The CDR3 is 17 amino acids. The CDR3 loop reads CASSKERDREATYEQYV. CDR3 DNA sequence: TGTGCCAGCAGCAAAGAGCGAGACAGGGAGGCCACCTACGAGCAGTACGTC.

This clonotype was seen ten or more times. This chain uses TRBV13 with TRBJ2-5; perhaps TRBD1 as D (5 bases). V shed 9 bases and J shed 1 base, with 12 bases lying between them. The germline V gene encodes CDR1 PRHDT and CDR2 FYEKMQ (reference sequence). This CDR3 has 13 amino acids. The DNA of the CDR3 is TGTGCCAGTACCCGACAGCCCCAAGAGACCCAGTACTTC. Protein sequence: CASTRQPQETQYF.

The chain uses TRBV12-3 or TRBV12-4 and TRBJ1-5; D call uncertain. V shed 4 bases and J shed 0 bases, with 7 bases lying between them. The CDR3 loop spans 14 amino acids. The CDR3 coding sequence is TGTGCCAGCAGTTCCTTTAGTAGCAATCAGCCCCAGCATTTT. This encodes CASSSFSSNQPQHF.

This clonotype has ten or more counts. J is TRBJ2-1 and V is TRBV6-5, with D possibly matching TRBD2 (5 bases). The germline V gene encodes CDR1 MNHEY and CDR2 SVGAGI. The CDR3 is made up of 15 amino acids. The V end was cut by 2 bases, the J end by 8 bases, with 16 bases between. In nucleotides, the CDR3 is TGTGCCAGCAGTTACAAGAGCGGACCTAACGATGAGCAGTTCTTC. It yields the protein CASSYKSGPNDEQFF.

The rearrangement links TRBV10-3 to TRBJ1-5, with TRBD1 matching over 11 bases. The CDR3 is 16 amino acids. CDR1 ENHRY and CDR2 SYGVKD come from the germline V gene. After removal of 0 bases from V and 4 bases from J, the junction contained 2 bases not matched to a gene. For the CDR3, the DNA is TGTGCCATCAGTGAGTCGGACAGGGGGCATAATCAGCCCCAGCATTTT. This sequence encodes CAISESDRGHNQPQHF.

This clonotype has a handful of counts. The chain links TRBV7-2 to TRBJ1-6; TRBD1 agrees at 7 bases. Germline V gives CDR1 SGHTA, CDR2 FQGNSA. V gave up 1 base and J gave up 6 bases; unmatched junction bases: 0. The CDR3 runs 14 residues. CDR3 coding DNA: TGTGCCAGCAGCTTAGAGGGGGCTAATTCACCCCTCCACTTT. Amino acids: CASSLEGANSPLHF.

This clonotype was recorded a few times. V and J are TRBV14 and TRBJ2-5, with 7 bases aligning to TRBD1. Germline V lookup: CDR1 SGHDN, CDR2 FVKESK. The CDR3 has 15 amino acids. The V segment lost 0 bases and the J segment 4 bases; nucleotides outside the gene matches: 5. The CDR3 DNA follows: TGTGCCAGCAGCCAAGACCAACGGGACAGAGAGACCCAGTACTTC. It is translated as CASSQDQRDRETQYF.

This clonotype was counted at least ten times. The chain couples TRBV12-3 or TRBV12-4 to TRBJ1-2, with D perhaps TRBD1 (5 bases). CDR3 length equals 12 residues. Trimming removed 5 bases from V and 8 bases from J, with 12 bases in between. Here the CDR3 reads CASSRQSLGYTF. The CDR3 coding sequence is TGTGCCAGCAGTCGACAGAGTCTAGGCTACACCTTC.

The sample holds a few counts of this clonotype. J is TRBJ2-7 and V is TRBV6-2 or TRBV6-3, with unresolved D. Trimming shortened V by 7 bases and J by 0 bases, and 13 bases separated the two germline ends. This CDR3 region has 14 residues. CDR1 is MNHEY and CDR2 is SVGEGT in the germline V gene. The CDR3 here is CASKRQESSYEQYV. Here the CDR3 DNA reads TGTGCCAGCAAGAGGCAGGAGAGCTCCTACGAGCAGTACGTC.

This chain connects TRBV20-1 to TRBJ2-2, with D possibly being TRBD1 (5 bases). The V gene lost 0 bases and the J gene lost 4 bases, with 18 bases spanning the gap. Germline CDR1 and CDR2: DFQATT and SNEGSKA (reference sequence). The length of the CDR3 is 17 residues. CDR3 DNA sequence: TGCAGTGCTAGAGATCCCGACCCCCAGGGTCCCACCGGGGAGCTGTTTTTT. Translation gives CSARDPDPQGPTGELFF.

Points on this clonotype: One base away lies a much larger clone, so this may be a sequencing read error. V and J are TRBV5-6 and TRBJ1-1; D unresolved. This CDR3 comprises 13 residues. The V gene's germline CDR1 is SGHDT and CDR2 YYEEEE. The DNA of the CDR3 is TGTGCCTGCAGCTTGGGTAGGGTCACTGAAGCTTTCTTT. Translation: CACSLGRVTEAFF.